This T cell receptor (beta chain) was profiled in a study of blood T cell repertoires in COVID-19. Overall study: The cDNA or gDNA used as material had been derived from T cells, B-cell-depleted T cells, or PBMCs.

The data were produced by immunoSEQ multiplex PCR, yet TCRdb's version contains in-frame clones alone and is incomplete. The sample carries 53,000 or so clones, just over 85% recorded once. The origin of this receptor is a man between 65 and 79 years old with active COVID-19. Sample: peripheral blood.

DNA for the CDR3: TGTGCCAGCAGCGGTTGGTACAGTAACTATGGCTACACCTTC. It yields the protein CASSGWYSNYGYTF. The V call is TRBV5-6, the J call TRBJ1-2; D is unclear. The CDR3 has 14 amino acids. Trimming stripped 4 bases from V and 1 base from J, with 11 bases between. Germline V gene lookup returns CDR1 SGHDT and CDR2 YYEEEE.